Listed below are T cell receptor beta chains from one sample, sequenced in a study of blood T cell repertoires in COVID-19. Libraries were prepared by immunoSEQ multiplex PCR; TCRdb keeps only in-frame clonotypes and omits some of them. The sample yields about 360,000 clones, about four fifths seen once. The sequencing input was peripheral blood. The receptors come from a human donor with acute or convalescent COVID-19. The donor label of this sample is uncertain. Both conserved end residues are part of each CDR3. Each record gives: V gene, J gene, CDR3 protein.

>TRBV5-4|TRBJ2-7
CASSGDRTSSYEQYF
>TRBV7-2|TRBJ1-5
CASSLTAFSNQPQHF
>TRBV13|TRBJ2-7
CASRQTASYEQYF
>TRBV30|TRBJ1-6
CAWSIWGVFSPLHF
>TRBV24-1|TRBJ2-1
CATSDSGRALGEQFF
>TRBV6-5|TRBJ1-5
CASSYSRGSGQPQHF
>TRBV9|TRBJ1-6
CASSVARGGIYSPLHF
>TRBV19|TRBJ1-5
CASSPWTGDGNQPQHF
>TRBV27|TRBJ1-3
CASRQAGTGNTIYF
>TRBV5-4|TRBJ2-3
CASSLAGGQFSDTQYF
>TRBV14|TRBJ1-2
CASSQGWDRGGYTF
>TRBV5-1|TRBJ2-3
CASSLVASGSGTDTQYF